The TCR beta chain under discussion was sequenced for a study of regulatory T cells in long-lasting Graves disease. Study context: Over 5 years on antithyroid drugs plus positive TSH receptor antibodies marked Graves' disease as persistent. Study outcomes and limitations: Persistent disease preferred TRBV28, TRBJ1-2 and TRBJ2-5; new disease, TRBV20-1 and TRBJ2-1.

The time point was: persistent/refractory GD, antithyroid drugs over 5 years with positive TRAb. RNA from PBMCs was the source of the TCR library. For TCR beta, libraries came from iRepertoire HTBI primers and Arm-PCR of CDR3 regions. TCRdb processed the multiplex PCR reads anew with MiXCR; each CDR3 protein has one entry. The table records approximately 350,000 distinct CDR3 sequences, approximately 23% of them present only once. This clonotype has a handful of counts. Its cognate antigen is unknown. A much bigger clone sits one base away, suggesting this may be a read error. The CDR3 totals 12 residues. Per the germline V gene, CDR1 is SQVTM and CDR2 is ANQGSEA.

This clonotype was obtained from a middle-aged woman with Graves disease. The chain recombines TRBV29-1 with TRBJ2-5; D is unresolved. The sample consisted of peripheral blood mononuclear cells (PBMCs), taken when the disease was refractory, from a patient treated with antithyroid drugs. CDR3: CSVEGQQGTQYF. The CDR3 nucleotides read TGCAGCGTTGAAGGGCAGCAAGGGACCCAGTACTTC.